The rows below give T cell receptor beta chains drawn from one sample of a study of blood T cell repertoires in COVID-19. Measured with immunoSEQ multiplex PCR; TCRdb has only the in-frame clones, and not every one. Seen here are 90,000 or so clones, 83% observed once, and the top ten hold approximately 10%. Sequencing input: peripheral blood. Source of these receptors: a human donor in a cohort sampled during active COVID-19. Both conserved end residues are part of each CDR3. The D gene is left open where the match is weak. Rows may omit the clone size; those that give it use once, few, many or a size class.

clone_size: -
j_call: TRBJ1-6
d_call: -
v_call: TRBV5-1
cdr3_nt: TGCGCCAGCAGCTTGGACAGGGCCAATTCACCCCTCCACTTT
cdr3_aa: CASSLDRANSPLHF

clone_size: few
j_call: TRBJ1-5
d_call: -
v_call: TRBV19
cdr3_nt: TGTGCCAGTAGTATAGGGGAGAGGGGCAATCAGCCCCAGCATTTT
cdr3_aa: CASSIGERGNQPQHF

clone_size: -
j_call: TRBJ1-2
d_call: TRBD1
v_call: TRBV29-1
cdr3_nt: TGCAGCGTCGGGGACAGGGCAAACTATGGCTACACCTTC
cdr3_aa: CSVGDRANYGYTF

clone_size: -
j_call: TRBJ1-2
d_call: -
v_call: TRBV6-5
cdr3_nt: TGTGCCAGCAGCCAAAGGGGGGGTAACTATGGCTACACCTTC
cdr3_aa: CASSQRGGNYGYTF

clone_size: -
j_call: TRBJ2-3
d_call: -
v_call: TRBV3-1/TRBV3-2
cdr3_nt: TGTGCCAGCAGCCAAGGAACTGTCATAGATACGCAGTATTTT
cdr3_aa: CASSQGTVIDTQYF

clone_size: -
j_call: TRBJ2-5
d_call: -
v_call: TRBV9
cdr3_nt: TGTGCCAGCAGCGTAGGGGTCAGGGGTGTGGAGACCCAGTACTTC
cdr3_aa: CASSVGVRGVETQYF

clone_size: -
j_call: TRBJ1-5
d_call: TRBD1
v_call: TRBV5-1
cdr3_nt: TGCGCCAGCAGCATGACAGGGGGCAATCAGCCCCAGCATTTT
cdr3_aa: CASSMTGGNQPQHF

clone_size: -
j_call: TRBJ1-5
d_call: -
v_call: TRBV4-1
cdr3_nt: TGCGCCAGCAGCCAAGGTCCCTTTAGCAATCAGCCCCAGCATTTT
cdr3_aa: CASSQGPFSNQPQHF

clone_size: -
j_call: TRBJ2-2
d_call: TRBD2
v_call: TRBV5-4
cdr3_nt: TGTGCCAGCAGCTTGGACGCTAGCGGGAACACCGGGGAGCTGTTTTTT
cdr3_aa: CASSLDASGNTGELFF

clone_size: -
j_call: TRBJ2-1
d_call: -
v_call: TRBV5-6
cdr3_nt: TGTGCCAGCAGCTTGGACCTGACTAGCTACAATGAGCAGTTCTTC
cdr3_aa: CASSLDLTSYNEQFF

clone_size: -
j_call: TRBJ2-2
d_call: -
v_call: TRBV5-1
cdr3_nt: TGCGCCAGCAGCTTGGACAGGGTGGACACCGGGGAGCTGTTTTTT
cdr3_aa: CASSLDRVDTGELFF

clone_size: -
j_call: TRBJ2-7
d_call: TRBD1
v_call: TRBV28
cdr3_nt: TGTGCCAGCAGTTTAGGGACAGGGTATGACGAGCAGTACTTC
cdr3_aa: CASSLGTGYDEQYF

clone_size: -
j_call: TRBJ2-7
d_call: TRBD1
v_call: TRBV25-1
cdr3_nt: TGTGCCAGCAGAGCGAAGGGGACAGGGAACGGCGAGCAGTACTTC
cdr3_aa: CASRAKGTGNGEQYF

clone_size: once
j_call: TRBJ2-1
d_call: -
v_call: TRBV7-8
cdr3_nt: TGTGCCAGCAGCTCCTCGACGCTACTAGCTAATGAGCAGTTCTTC
cdr3_aa: CASSSSTLLANEQFF

clone_size: few
j_call: TRBJ2-1
d_call: TRBD1
v_call: TRBV18
cdr3_nt: TGTGCCAGCTCACCAATCCGGGACAGGGGTCAGAACGATGAGCAGTTCTTC
cdr3_aa: CASSPIRDRGQNDEQFF

clone_size: -
j_call: TRBJ1-5
d_call: -
v_call: TRBV9
cdr3_nt: TGTGCCAGCAGCCCCAGTCGAGGCGGTCAGCCCCAGCATTTT
cdr3_aa: CASSPSRGGQPQHF

clone_size: -
j_call: TRBJ2-5
d_call: -
v_call: TRBV7-7
cdr3_nt: TGTGCTAGCAGCCCTAGACGGGCTCAGGGAGGGGGTTCGGAGACCCAGTACTTC
cdr3_aa: CASSPRRAQGGGSETQYF

clone_size: -
j_call: TRBJ1-1
d_call: -
v_call: TRBV7-2
cdr3_nt: TGTGCCAGCAGCTTAGGGCTTTCGCTCATGAACACTGAAGCTTTCTTT
cdr3_aa: CASSLGLSLMNTEAFF

clone_size: -
j_call: TRBJ2-7
d_call: -
v_call: TRBV30
cdr3_nt: TGTGCCTGGAGTCAACAGGGCTACGAGCAGTACTTC
cdr3_aa: CAWSQQGYEQYF

clone_size: -
j_call: TRBJ2-7
d_call: -
v_call: TRBV7-9
cdr3_nt: TGTGCCAGCAGCTTAGACAGGGCCTCCTACGAGCAGTACTTC
cdr3_aa: CASSLDRASYEQYF

clone_size: -
j_call: TRBJ1-1
d_call: TRBD1
v_call: TRBV18
cdr3_nt: TGTGCCAGAACAACTACAGGGGGAGGCTCTGAAGCTTTCTTT
cdr3_aa: CARTTTGGGSEAFF

clone_size: once
j_call: TRBJ1-2
d_call: -
v_call: TRBV9
cdr3_nt: TGTGCCAGCAGCGGTGGGCAGCTCACTAACTATGGCTACACCTTC
cdr3_aa: CASSGGQLTNYGYTF

clone_size: -
j_call: TRBJ1-5
d_call: TRBD1
v_call: TRBV18
cdr3_nt: TGTGCCAGCTCACCATTTGACAGGGAGAGCAATCAGCCCCAGCATTTT
cdr3_aa: CASSPFDRESNQPQHF

clone_size: -
j_call: TRBJ1-4
d_call: TRBD1
v_call: TRBV2
cdr3_nt: TGTGCCAGCAGTGCTGTCGTGGGACAGGGGTACGTGTTTTTT
cdr3_aa: CASSAVVGQGYVFF

clone_size: -
j_call: TRBJ2-7
d_call: TRBD1
v_call: TRBV5-5
cdr3_nt: TGTGCCAGCAGAGGGGAACCGGGACAGGGGGCGCAGAAATACTACGAGCAGTACTTC
cdr3_aa: CASRGEPGQGAQKYYEQYF

clone_size: -
j_call: TRBJ2-3
d_call: TRBD2
v_call: TRBV5-1
cdr3_nt: TGCGCCAGCGGAGCGGGGTCGGAAACTAGCACAGATACGCAGTATTTT
cdr3_aa: CASGAGSETSTDTQYF

clone_size: -
j_call: TRBJ1-1
d_call: -
v_call: TRBV12-3/TRBV12-4
cdr3_nt: TGTGCCAGCAGTTTTGGGGCGCACACTGAAGCTTTCTTT
cdr3_aa: CASSFGAHTEAFF

clone_size: -
j_call: TRBJ2-3
d_call: -
v_call: TRBV5-1
cdr3_nt: TGCGCCAGCGGGACACCTAGCACAGATACGCAGTATTTT
cdr3_aa: CASGTPSTDTQYF

clone_size: -
j_call: TRBJ1-5
d_call: -
v_call: TRBV5-1
cdr3_nt: TGCGCCAGCAGCCCCAGGGGCAATCAGCCCCAGCATTTT
cdr3_aa: CASSPRGNQPQHF

clone_size: -
j_call: TRBJ2-2
d_call: TRBD1
v_call: TRBV3-1/TRBV3-2
cdr3_nt: TGTGCCAGCAGCTTAACTAGGGGGCCCGGGGAGCTGTTTTTT
cdr3_aa: CASSLTRGPGELFF

clone_size: -
j_call: TRBJ2-3
d_call: TRBD2
v_call: TRBV20-1
cdr3_nt: TGCAGTGCTAGTAGAAGCGGGGGGACGATCACAGATACGCAGTATTTT
cdr3_aa: CSASRSGGTITDTQYF

clone_size: -
j_call: TRBJ1-2
d_call: -
v_call: TRBV15
cdr3_nt: TGTGCCACCAGCAGAGGGAACAGGGACCTCGGCTACACCTTC
cdr3_aa: CATSRGNRDLGYTF

clone_size: once
j_call: TRBJ2-3
d_call: TRBD2
v_call: TRBV30
cdr3_nt: TGTGCCTGGAGTTTCCGTGGTGCGGGGGGCTCTAGCACAGATACGCAGTATTTT
cdr3_aa: CAWSFRGAGGSSTDTQYF

clone_size: -
j_call: TRBJ2-5
d_call: -
v_call: TRBV6-5
cdr3_nt: TGTGCCAGCAGAAGGACATTCGTAGAGACCCAGTACTTC
cdr3_aa: CASRRTFVETQYF

clone_size: many
j_call: TRBJ2-7
d_call: TRBD2
v_call: TRBV5-1
cdr3_nt: TGCGCCAGCAGCTTGGAACTAGCGACCGAGCAGTACTTC
cdr3_aa: CASSLELATEQYF

clone_size: -
j_call: TRBJ2-1
d_call: TRBD1
v_call: TRBV6-6
cdr3_nt: TGTGCCAGCAGAACCCGGGACAGCTCCTACAATGAGCAGTTCTTC
cdr3_aa: CASRTRDSSYNEQFF

clone_size: -
j_call: TRBJ2-4
d_call: TRBD1
v_call: TRBV7-2
cdr3_nt: TGTGCCAGCAGCTTACACAGGGGGCCGGACATTCAGTACTTC
cdr3_aa: CASSLHRGPDIQYF

clone_size: once
j_call: TRBJ1-4
d_call: TRBD1
v_call: TRBV5-1
cdr3_nt: TGCGCCAGCAGCTTGGTCGGCGGACAGGGGCCAACTAATGAAAAACTGTTTTTT
cdr3_aa: CASSLVGGQGPTNEKLFF

clone_size: -
j_call: TRBJ2-3
d_call: TRBD2
v_call: TRBV28
cdr3_nt: TGTGCCAGCAGTTTAAGGACCCAAACACCCAGCGGGAGTACTGCAGATACGCAGTATTTT
cdr3_aa: CASSLRTQTPSGSTADTQYF

clone_size: -
j_call: TRBJ2-3
d_call: -
v_call: TRBV7-3
cdr3_nt: TGTGCCAGCAGCTTAGGTGTGGCGGGCACCACAGATACGCAGTATTTT
cdr3_aa: CASSLGVAGTTDTQYF

clone_size: -
j_call: TRBJ2-1
d_call: -
v_call: TRBV11-3
cdr3_nt: TGTGCCAGCAGCTTAGAGTATCGGGAGTTCAGTGAGCAGTTCTTC
cdr3_aa: CASSLEYREFSEQFF

clone_size: -
j_call: TRBJ2-7
d_call: -
v_call: TRBV20-1
cdr3_nt: TGCAGTGCTAGCGGGAGCTACGAGCAGTACTTC
cdr3_aa: CSASGSYEQYF

clone_size: -
j_call: TRBJ2-3
d_call: TRBD1
v_call: TRBV18
cdr3_nt: TGTGCCACCCACGGGACAGGGACCCCAGATACGCAGTATTTT
cdr3_aa: CATHGTGTPDTQYF

clone_size: -
j_call: TRBJ2-7
d_call: TRBD1
v_call: TRBV15
cdr3_nt: TGTGCCACCAGCAGAGATTCGAGACAGGGGGCGGTCGAGCAGTACTTC
cdr3_aa: CATSRDSRQGAVEQYF

clone_size: -
j_call: TRBJ2-7
d_call: TRBD1
v_call: TRBV4-2
cdr3_nt: TGTGCCAGCAGCCAAGATGGGACAGGACCCTACGAGCAGTACTTC
cdr3_aa: CASSQDGTGPYEQYF

clone_size: -
j_call: TRBJ1-1
d_call: -
v_call: TRBV4-3
cdr3_nt: TGCGCCAGCAGCCAAGATTGGGCCCGGAACACTGAAGCTTTCTTT
cdr3_aa: CASSQDWARNTEAFF

clone_size: -
j_call: TRBJ2-7
d_call: -
v_call: TRBV3-1/TRBV3-2
cdr3_nt: TGTGCCAGCAGCCACAACCAGGGGTACGAGCAGTACTTC
cdr3_aa: CASSHNQGYEQYF

clone_size: once
j_call: TRBJ1-2
d_call: -
v_call: TRBV4-1
cdr3_nt: TGCGCCAGCAGCCAAGATCGCGGGGCTGGATATGGCTACACCTTC
cdr3_aa: CASSQDRGAGYGYTF